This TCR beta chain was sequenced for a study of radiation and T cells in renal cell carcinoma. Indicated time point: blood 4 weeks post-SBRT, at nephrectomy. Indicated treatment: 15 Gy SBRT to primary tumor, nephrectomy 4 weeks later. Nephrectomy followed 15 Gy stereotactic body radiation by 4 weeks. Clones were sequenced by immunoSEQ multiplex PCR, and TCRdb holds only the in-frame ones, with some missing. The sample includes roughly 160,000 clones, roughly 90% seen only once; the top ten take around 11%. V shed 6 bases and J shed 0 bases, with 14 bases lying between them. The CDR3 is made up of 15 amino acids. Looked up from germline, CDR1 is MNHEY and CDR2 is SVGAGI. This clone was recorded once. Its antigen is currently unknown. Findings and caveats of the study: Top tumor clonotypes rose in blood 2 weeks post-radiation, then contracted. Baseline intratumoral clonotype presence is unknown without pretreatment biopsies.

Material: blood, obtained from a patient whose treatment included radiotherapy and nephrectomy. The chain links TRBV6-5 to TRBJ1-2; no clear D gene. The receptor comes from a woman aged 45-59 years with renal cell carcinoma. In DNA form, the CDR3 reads TGTGCCAGCAGCCGCGTGGCCCTTTCTAACTATGGCTACACCTTC. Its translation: CASSRVALSNYGYTF.